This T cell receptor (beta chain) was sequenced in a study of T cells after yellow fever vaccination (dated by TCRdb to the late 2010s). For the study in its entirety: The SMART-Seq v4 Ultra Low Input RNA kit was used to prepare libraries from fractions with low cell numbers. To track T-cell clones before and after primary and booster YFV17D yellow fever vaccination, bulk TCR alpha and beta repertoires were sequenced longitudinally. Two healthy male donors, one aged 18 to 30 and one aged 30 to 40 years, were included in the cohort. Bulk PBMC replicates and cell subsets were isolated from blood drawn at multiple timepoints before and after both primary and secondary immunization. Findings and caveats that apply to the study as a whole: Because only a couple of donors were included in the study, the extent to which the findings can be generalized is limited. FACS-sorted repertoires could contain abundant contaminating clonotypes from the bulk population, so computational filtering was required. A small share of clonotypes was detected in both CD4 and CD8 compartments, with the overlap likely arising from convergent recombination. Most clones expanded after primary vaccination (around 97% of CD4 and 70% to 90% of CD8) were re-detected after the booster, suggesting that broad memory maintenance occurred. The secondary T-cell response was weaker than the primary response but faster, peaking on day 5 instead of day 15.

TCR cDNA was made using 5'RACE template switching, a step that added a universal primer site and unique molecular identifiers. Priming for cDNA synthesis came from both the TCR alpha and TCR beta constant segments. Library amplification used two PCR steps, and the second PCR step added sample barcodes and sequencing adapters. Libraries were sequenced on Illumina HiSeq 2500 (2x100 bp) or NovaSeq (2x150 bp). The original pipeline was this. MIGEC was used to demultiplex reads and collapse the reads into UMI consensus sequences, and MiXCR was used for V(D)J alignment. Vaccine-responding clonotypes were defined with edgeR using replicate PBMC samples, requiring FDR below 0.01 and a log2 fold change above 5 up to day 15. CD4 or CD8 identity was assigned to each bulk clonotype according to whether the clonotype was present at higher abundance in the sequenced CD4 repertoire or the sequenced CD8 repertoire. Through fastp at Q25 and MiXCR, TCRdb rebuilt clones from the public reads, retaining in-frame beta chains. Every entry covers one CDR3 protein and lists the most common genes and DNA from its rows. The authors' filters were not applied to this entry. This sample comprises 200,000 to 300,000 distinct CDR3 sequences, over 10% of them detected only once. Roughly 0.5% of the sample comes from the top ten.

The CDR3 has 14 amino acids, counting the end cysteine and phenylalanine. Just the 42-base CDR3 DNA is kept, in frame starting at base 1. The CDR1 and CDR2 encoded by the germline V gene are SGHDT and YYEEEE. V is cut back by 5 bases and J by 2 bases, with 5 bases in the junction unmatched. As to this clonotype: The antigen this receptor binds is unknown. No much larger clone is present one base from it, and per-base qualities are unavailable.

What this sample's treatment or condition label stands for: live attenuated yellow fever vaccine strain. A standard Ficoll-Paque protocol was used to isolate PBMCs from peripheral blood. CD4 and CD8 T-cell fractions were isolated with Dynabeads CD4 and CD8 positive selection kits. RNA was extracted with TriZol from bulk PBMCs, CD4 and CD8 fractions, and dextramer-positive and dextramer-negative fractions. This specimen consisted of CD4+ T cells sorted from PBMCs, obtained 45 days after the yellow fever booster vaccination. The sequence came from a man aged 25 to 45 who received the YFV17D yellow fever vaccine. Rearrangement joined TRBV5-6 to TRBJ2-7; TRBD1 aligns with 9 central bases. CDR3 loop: CASSFRTGAYEQYF. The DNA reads TGTGCCAGCAGTTTCCGGACAGGGGCCTACGAGCAGTACTTC. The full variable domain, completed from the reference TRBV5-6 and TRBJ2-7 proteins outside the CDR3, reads DAGVTQSPTHLIKTRGQQVTLRCSPKSGHDTVSWYQQALGQGPQFIFQYYEEEERQRGNFPDRFSGHQFPNYSSELNVNALLLGDSALYLCASSFRTGAYEQYFGPGTRLTVT.